This TCR beta chain was documented in a study of T cells after yellow fever vaccination. This clonotype was observed a few times. TCRdb recomputed calls from the 5' RACE reads with MiXCR, one row per CDR3 protein. Seen here are 250,000 to 350,000 distinct CDR3 sequences, around 6.8% observed once, and the top ten hold 15% to 20%. The sequence came from a man between 18 and 29 years old who received the YFV17D yellow fever vaccine. The specimen comprised PBMCs, sampled about 41 days after the first yellow fever vaccination.

The CDR3: CASSYSAQGGYGYTF. In DNA, the CDR3 is TGTGCCAGCAGTTACTCTGCGCAGGGTGGCTATGGCTACACCTTC. The chain recombines TRBV6-5 with TRBJ1-2; possibly TRBD1 for D (5 bases). Deletions cut 0 bases from V and 4 bases from J, with 12 bases between. Germline CDR1 is MNHEY and CDR2 is SVGAGI. The CDR3 has 15 amino acids.